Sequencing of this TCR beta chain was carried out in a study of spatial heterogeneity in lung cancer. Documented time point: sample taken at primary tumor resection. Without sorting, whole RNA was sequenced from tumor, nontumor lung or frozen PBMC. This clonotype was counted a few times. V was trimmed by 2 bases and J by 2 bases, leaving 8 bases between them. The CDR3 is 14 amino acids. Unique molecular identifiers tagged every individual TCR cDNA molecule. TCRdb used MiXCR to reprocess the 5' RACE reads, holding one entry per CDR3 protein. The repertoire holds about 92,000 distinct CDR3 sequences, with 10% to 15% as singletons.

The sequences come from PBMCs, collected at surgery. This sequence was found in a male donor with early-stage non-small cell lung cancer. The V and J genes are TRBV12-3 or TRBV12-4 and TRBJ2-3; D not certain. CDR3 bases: TGTGCCAGCAGTTTACGTTGGGACACAGATACGCAGTATTTT. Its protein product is CASSLRWDTDTQYF.